This T cell receptor beta chain was obtained from a study of untreated major depressive disorder (dated by TCRdb to the late 2010s). Looking at the study overall: This cross-sectional case-control study compared T cell phenotype and TCR repertoire between antidepressant-free major depressive disorder patients and individually matched non-depressed controls. Sequencing followed up flow-cytometry Vbeta 5.1, Vbeta 11 and Vbeta 22 usage differences observed in the whole cohort. The investigation overall reported the following: Strict matching and exclusion criteria produced a comparatively small study sample, limiting generalizability of findings. For the sequencing comparisons, one-tailed planned tests were applied to only three preselected Vbeta families. The top five TRBV05-01 clones in every sequenced subject were all private clones. Higher TRBV05-01 (Vbeta 5.1) usage among CD4+ T cells of depressed patients compared with controls was confirmed by sequencing, with p = 0.040 in a one-tailed test. In the sequencing data, TRBV25-01 and TRBV02-01 usage matched the flow-cytometry pattern without reaching statistical significance.

Concerning this clone: Its antigen specificity is not known. The record has no base qualities; no much larger clone is one base away.

For sex, age, current smoking status and body mass index, every depressed patient had a pairwise-matched non-depressed control. Every participant in the study was of European descent. To qualify, patients needed a DSM-IV diagnosis of major depressive disorder plus a Hamilton Rating Scale for Depression score of 18 or higher. No psychiatric medication, including antidepressants, had been taken by patients for at least 8 weeks before enrollment. Among the patients, depression severity spanned the moderate-to-severe range. Participants were excluded if they had major medical conditions, Axis I/II comorbidities, regular medication or illicit drug use, or weekly alcohol intake above 100 g. Approximately 30 ml of peripheral blood was collected into EDTA tubes from each participant. Thawed PBMCs underwent magnetic negative selection with the BD IMag Human CD4 T Lymphocyte Enrichment Set to purify CD4+ T cells. Flow cytometry confirmed that the CD4+ enrichment method typically gave 90% to 95% purity. TCRbeta sequencing was performed on a subgroup of five case-control pairs selected blind to chemokine receptor expression and flow-cytometric repertoire skewing results. Every blood sample was taken in the morning at 8:00 a.m., and Ficoll-Hypaque gradient centrifugation was used to isolate PBMCs. PBMCs were cryopreserved by gradual cooling to -80 degrees C and were kept in liquid nitrogen until assay.

The Qiagen DNeasy Blood and Tissue Kit was used to extract total genomic DNA from purified CD4+ T cells. Following immunoSEQ immunosequencing protocols, the TCRbeta CDR3 region, as defined by IMGT, was amplified and sequenced. In the original analysis: The immunoSEQ service preprocessed the raw sequence data to correct PCR and sequencing errors. The sequence data were loaded into the immunoSEQ Analyzer and then analyzed further using VDJtools v1.0.7. Patient-control differences were tested with the paired Wilcoxon signed-rank test. TCRdb holds this immuneACCESS table with in-frame rearrangements only. Some clones are missing; in checked studies, unresolved V genes explain under half, and the rest has no known cause. Clone size and the V and J calls come from that table; the DNA yielded D and trimming. This sample comprises 25,000 to 30,000 clones, approximately 90% of them detected only once. The ten largest clones capture over 0.6% of the sample.

The CDR3 has 14 amino acids, counting the end cysteine and phenylalanine. The CDR3 DNA has 42 bases and is translated from base 1. CDR1 and CDR2 (LNHNV, YYDKDF) derive from the germline V gene (reference sequence). Cut back by 1 base and 6 bases, the V and J ends lie 9 bases apart. The chain is made from TRBV15 and TRBJ1-4; perhaps TRBD1 is the D gene, with 5 bases matching. The source material was CD4+ T cells from PBMCs. The sequence was collected from a woman in her twenties or thirties with major depressive disorder. The nucleotides are TGTGCCACCAGCAGAGGGGGCGCGGATGAAAAACTGTTTTTT. The encoded protein is CATSRGGADEKLFF.